Shown below are 29 T cell receptor beta chains from a single sample sequenced in a study of OX40 agonist ivuxolimab in advanced cancers. Library method: the immunoSEQ multiplex PCR assay. The clones in this table, taken by TCRdb from immuneACCESS, are in-frame only. Not every clone is retained; where verified, under half of the shortfall comes from an unresolved V gene, and the cause of the rest is unknown. The sample includes tens of thousands of clones, with around 90% observed a single time. Clones ranked in the top ten supply around 6.7% of the sample. Material: CD4+ or CD8+ T cells sorted from blood, obtained in a trial of the OX40 agonist ivuxolimab. These receptors all come from an adult with an advanced solid tumor such as melanoma, head and neck, liver or kidney cancer.

The rearrangement uses TRBV28 and TRBJ1-5; D is ambiguous. This CDR3 spans 13 amino acids. Germline-derived CDR1 and CDR2 are MDHEN and SYDVKM. Trimming cost V 7 bases and J 5 bases, with 12 bases left between them. CDR3 residues: CASTPDGYQPQHF. For the CDR3, the DNA is TGTGCCAGCACCCCGGACGGTTATCAGCCCCAGCATTTT.

V gene TRBV7-6 combines with J gene TRBJ1-5, with a tentative D call TRBD1 (6 bases). Germline lookup yields CDR1 SGHVS and CDR2 FNYEAQ. V lost 4 bases and J lost 0, with 10 bases in between. This CDR3 has 15 amino acids. The CDR3 DNA is TGTGCCAGCAGCTCCCGACAGGATAGCAATCAGCCCCAGCATTTT. This translates into CASSSRQDSNQPQHF.

This chain joins TRBV5-1 and TRBJ1-6; no clear D. CDR1 and CDR2 (germline): SGHRS, YFSETQ. With 2 bases removed from V and 8 bases from J, the gap between germline ends came to 5 bases. The CDR3 length is 12 residues. The CDR3 DNA reads as TGCGCCAGCAGCTTTAGGTATTCACCCCTCCACTTT. Translation gives CASSFRYSPLHF.

The rearrangement links TRBV14 to TRBJ2-4, with D possibly TRBD2 on 6 matching bases. Germline CDR1 reads SGHDN; CDR2 reads FVKESK. V lost 3 bases and J 0 bases, leaving 12 bases between the germline ends. The CDR3 runs 16 residues. Here the CDR3 reads CASSHTAGEAKNIQYF. The CDR3 DNA reads TGTGCCAGCAGCCACACAGCGGGTGAAGCCAAAAACATTCAGTACTTC.

This chain joins TRBV10-1 and TRBJ2-2; no definite D call. CDR1 is WNHNN, CDR2 SYGVQD, per germline (reference sequence). Trimming shortened V by 0 bases and J by 1 base, and 3 bases separated the two germline ends. CDR3 length: 14 residues. CDR3 sequence: CASSESKNTGELFF. The CDR3 region has the DNA TGCGCCAGCAGTGAGTCGAAGAACACCGGGGAGCTGTTTTTT.

The V call is TRBV11-2, the J call TRBJ2-3, with 15 bases matching TRBD2. The CDR3 has 18 amino acids. Germline lookup yields CDR1 SGHAT and CDR2 FQNNGV. Germline trimming cut 5 bases from V and 0 bases from J; bases unmatched to any gene: 6. The CDR3 sequence is CASSPGTSGGSSTDTQYF. The CDR3 DNA follows: TGTGCCAGCAGCCCCGGGACTAGCGGGGGGTCTAGCACAGATACGCAGTATTTT.

The V gene is TRBV15, the J gene TRBJ2-3, with a possible D match to TRBD2 (6 bases). The germline V gene has CDR1 LNHNV and CDR2 YYDKDF (reference sequence). There are 13 residues in the CDR3. V was shortened by 7 bases and J by 8 bases, with 16 bases between the two germline ends. The CDR3 is CATIGPPGSTQYF. CDR3 in DNA: TGTGCCACCATCGGACCCCCCGGGAGTACGCAGTATTTT.

V and J are TRBV5-1 and TRBJ2-1, with 8 bases lining up with TRBD1. The CDR3 spans 11 residues. Germline V gene data show CDR1 as SGHRS and CDR2 as YFSETQ. V shed 0 bases, J shed 14 bases, and the junction held 1 base outside the gene matches. The CDR3 DNA reads as TGCGCCAGCAGCTTGGCAGGGGGCAAGTTCTTC. This translates into CASSLAGGKFF.

This chain uses TRBV6-1 with TRBJ1-1; no definite D call. Germline CDR1 reads MNHNS; CDR2 reads SASEGT. CDR3 length: 12 residues. Trimming took 6 bases from V and 5 from J, leaving 10 bases between them. As DNA, the CDR3 is TGTGCCAGCAGCGTATATCGGACTGAAGCTTTCTTT. This sequence encodes CASSVYRTEAFF.

This chain uses TRBV14 with TRBJ1-6; D gene ambiguous. The germline CDR1 and CDR2 sequences are SGHDN and FVKESK. The V end lost 0 bases, the J end lost 7 bases, and 10 bases lay between the germline ends. This CDR3 region has 15 residues. Here the CDR3 reads CASSQDEGGNSPLHF. Written as DNA, the CDR3 is TGTGCCAGCAGCCAAGACGAGGGAGGGAATTCACCCCTCCACTTT.

This rearrangement joins TRBV29-1 to TRBJ1-2, with 7 bases that match TRBD1. This CDR3 spans 14 amino acids. J gave up 8 bases and V 0 bases, and 9 bases lay outside the gene matches. The germline gives CDR1 SQVTM, CDR2 ANQGSEA. CDR3 region: CSVEEGQTFGGYTF. As DNA, the CDR3 is TGCAGCGTTGAAGAGGGACAGACCTTCGGGGGCTACACCTTC.

The chain is built from TRBV27 and TRBJ2-3; a weak D match, TRBD1 (5 bases). The V gene lost 6 bases and the J gene lost 6 bases, with 16 bases spanning the gap. Germline CDR1 reads MNHEY; CDR2 reads SMNVEV (reference sequence). The CDR3 sequence is 14 residues long. DNA for the CDR3: TGTGCCAGCAGAACTACCACAGGTGGGGATACGCAGTATTTT. This sequence encodes CASRTTTGGDTQYF.

The rearrangement joins TRBV7-3 to TRBJ1-1, with D perhaps matching TRBD1 (5 bases). Germline V gives CDR1 SGHTA, CDR2 FQGTGA. This CDR3 contains 13 residues. Trimming cost V 2 bases and J 1 base, with 5 bases left between them. CDR3: CASSLGQNTEAFF. The DNA for the CDR3 is TGTGCCAGCAGCTTAGGACAGAACACTGAAGCTTTCTTT.

V gene TRBV6-5 combines with J gene TRBJ1-1, with D maybe TRBD1 (5 bases). CDR3 length: 15 residues. Looked up from germline, CDR1 is MNHEY and CDR2 is SVGAGI. The ends were cut back, 6 bases at V and 1 base at J, with 15 bases in the middle. CDR3 sequence (DNA): TGTGCCAGCAGACCTCTCGGGGGTAAGAACACTGAAGCTTTCTTT. It encodes CASRPLGGKNTEAFF.

In DNA form, the CDR3 reads TGCGCCAGCAGCAAGTCAATAATAACAGCCGGGGCCAAAAACATTCAGTACTTC. Amino acid sequence: CASSKSIITAGAKNIQYF. The rearrangement uses TRBV23-1 and TRBJ2-4; D is ambiguous. TRBV23-1 is flagged as an ORF with uncertain function. V lost 6 bases to trimming and J lost 1 base, with 22 bases between them. The CDR3 totals 18 residues.

The J gene is TRBJ1-1, the V gene TRBV25-1; a weak D match, TRBD1 (5 bases). Germline V gene lookup returns CDR1 MGHDK and CDR2 SYGVNS. Deletions cut 1 base from V and 5 bases from J, with 20 bases between. The CDR3 contains 17 residues. The DNA for the CDR3 is TGTGCCAGCAGTGAATCGAAAGGGTGGGGCGCAAGTACTGAAGCTTTCTTT. This translates into CASSESKGWGASTEAFF.

V usage is TRBV6-5 and J usage is TRBJ2-3, with D hard to call. This CDR3 contains 16 residues. The V end lost 0 bases, the J end lost 0 bases, and 10 bases lay between the germline ends. Germline V gene sequence: CDR1 MNHEY, CDR2 SVGAGI. This chain's CDR3 is CASSYSPGFSTDTQYF. In DNA form, the CDR3 reads TGTGCCAGCAGTTACTCGCCCGGGTTTAGCACAGATACGCAGTATTTT.

The chain is built from TRBV28 and TRBJ1-2; 9 bases map to TRBD1. Germline trimming cut 3 bases from V and 4 bases from J; bases unmatched to any gene: 6. Per the germline V gene, CDR1 is MDHEN and CDR2 is SYDVKM. The CDR3 runs 15 residues. The DNA of the CDR3 is TGTGCCAGCAGTTTCCCCGGGGACAGGGTCTATGGCTACACCTTC. Its protein product is CASSFPGDRVYGYTF.

This chain connects TRBV6-6 to TRBJ2-2; D gene uncertain. Deletions cut 6 bases from V and 2 bases from J, with 7 bases between. From germline, CDR1 is MNHNY and CDR2 SVGAGI (reference sequence). CDR3 length: 13 amino acids. DNA of the CDR3: TGTGCCAGCAGCCCTGGTAACACCGGGGAGCTGTTTTTT. Translating it yields CASSPGNTGELFF.

The gene calls are TRBV19 and TRBJ2-7; TRBD2 might be the D (5 bases). Germline V CDR1 and CDR2: LNHDA, SQIVND (reference sequence). The CDR3 covers 15 residues. Deletions cut 4 bases from V and 6 bases from J, with 19 bases between. The CDR3 sequence is CASSNRVLFGSEQYF. CDR3 nucleotide sequence: TGTGCCAGTAGTAATAGGGTCCTCTTTGGGAGCGAGCAGTACTTC.

The CDR3 is CASSGETGNTDTQYF. In DNA, the CDR3 is TGTGCCAGCAGTGGGGAGACAGGGAACACAGATACGCAGTATTTT. The rearrangement links TRBV6-1 to TRBJ2-3, with 7 bases fitting TRBD1. Trimming took 4 bases from V and 2 from J; bases not matched to a gene: 6. The CDR3 spans 15 residues. Germline CDR1 MNHNS, CDR2 SASEGT.

V usage is TRBV11-2 and J usage is TRBJ1-1, with 12 bases fitting TRBD1. This CDR3 region has 16 residues. Germline-derived CDR1 and CDR2 are SGHAT and FQNNGV. Trimming at V came to 2 bases and at J to 5 bases, leaving 6 bases not matched to a gene. The CDR3 bases are TGTGCCAGCAGCTTATCACCGGGACAGGGGGCAACTGAAGCTTTCTTT. The encoded protein is CASSLSPGQGATEAFF.

This chain joins TRBV30 and TRBJ1-2; D remains unclear. CDR1 and CDR2 (germline): GTSNPN, SVGIG (reference sequence). The CDR3 has 12 residues. V was pared by 2 bases and J by 3 bases, with 7 bases between. CDR3 nucleotides: TGTGCCTGGAGTAAAGGTTACTATGGCTACACCTTC. The encoded protein is CAWSKGYYGYTF.

V is TRBV19 and J is TRBJ2-5; a possible D gene is TRBD2 (7 bases). V was shortened by 3 bases and J by 7 bases, with 21 bases between the two germline ends. Germline assignment: CDR1 LNHDA and CDR2 SQIVND (reference sequence). The CDR3 runs to 16 residues. The CDR3 region has the DNA TGTGCCAGTAGTATTCGACGGTCGGGGGGCGGCGGGACCCAGTACTTC. Amino acid sequence: CASSIRRSGGGGTQYF.

The chain joins TRBV12-5 to TRBJ2-2; D call uncertain. V lost 0 bases to trimming and J lost 0 bases, with 14 bases between them. The CDR3 covers 18 residues. CDR1 is LGHNT and CDR2 is FRNRAP in the germline V gene. The chain's CDR3 is CASGLVFERPANTGELFF. The DNA for the CDR3 is TGTGCTAGTGGTTTGGTCTTCGAAAGACCAGCGAACACCGGGGAGCTGTTTTTT.

The J gene is TRBJ1-1, the V gene TRBV6-5; D unresolved. CDR1 and CDR2 from the germline V gene are MNHEY and SVGAGI. The CDR3 consists of 16 residues. V lost 3 bases to trimming and J lost 3 bases, with 17 bases between them. The CDR3 sequence is CASSYNVRGLYTEAFF. Written as DNA, the CDR3 is TGTGCCAGCAGTTATAACGTTAGAGGATTATACACTGAAGCTTTCTTT.

A word on this clone: The germline gene is not matched at one end of the junction; a read error may be the cause. This rearrangement joins TRBV19 to TRBJ1-1; TRBD1 is a possible D gene (5 bases). In germline, CDR1 is LNHDA, CDR2 SQIVND (reference sequence). CDR3 length: 13 residues. CDR3 loop: CASSLDRNTEAFF. CDR3 nucleotides: TGTGCCAGTAGTTTAGACAGGAACACTGAAGCTTTCTTT.

This clone was picked up one time. The gene calls are TRBV7-9 and TRBJ2-5, with 9 bases aligning to TRBD2. Germline loops: CDR1 SEHNR, CDR2 FQNEAQ (reference sequence). The CDR3 spans 19 residues. After removal of 5 bases from V and 1 base from J, the junction contained 17 bases not matched to a gene. The CDR3 here is CASSPGVGLQRGAQETQYF. The DNA for the CDR3 is TGTGCCAGCAGCCCCGGGGTTGGTTTGCAGCGGGGGGCCCAAGAGACCCAGTACTTC.

This clone was counted once. In DNA form, the CDR3 reads TGTGCCAGTAGTACTAACAGGGATAATTCACCCCTCCACTTT. As protein: CASSTNRDNSPLHF. The chain uses TRBV19 and TRBJ1-6; the D gene is possibly TRBD1 (6 bases). Per the germline V gene, CDR1 is LNHDA and CDR2 is SQIVND (reference sequence). V shed 4 bases and J shed 5 bases, with 9 bases lying between them. The CDR3 has 14 residues.